Below, 13 T cell receptor beta chains from the same sample are listed, as sequenced in a study of blood T cell repertoires in COVID-19. TCRdb's table, derived via immunoSEQ multiplex PCR, lists solely in-frame clones and lacks some. The table includes approximately 320,000 clones, just under 90% detected once. The sample was peripheral blood. Every receptor here comes from a woman in her 30s with COVID-19, enrolled during active disease.

The chain carries TRBV9 and TRBJ1-4, with D unresolved. With 0 bases removed from V and 7 bases from J, the gap between germline ends came to 13 bases. This CDR3 is built from 15 residues. Germline V gene data show CDR1 as SGDLS and CDR2 as YYNGEE. The CDR3 spells CASSVGLEGGEKLFF. The DNA for the CDR3 is TGTGCCAGCAGCGTAGGTCTCGAGGGTGGTGAAAAACTGTTTTTT.

The chain is built from TRBV6-1 and TRBJ2-3, with TRBD2 matching 14 bases. The germline V gene encodes CDR1 MNHNS and CDR2 SASEGT. The CDR3 loop spans 16 amino acids. The junction had 3 bases not matched to a gene; V was cut back by 3 bases and J by 4 bases. In nucleotides, the CDR3 is TGTGCCAGCAGTGACCCGGGACTAGCGGGGGCAGATACGCAGTATTTT. It encodes CASSDPGLAGADTQYF.

The chain is built from TRBV19 and TRBJ2-1, with D possibly matching TRBD2 (5 bases). Trimming pared 7 bases from V and 6 bases from J, leaving 10 bases between. Germline values: CDR1 LNHDA, CDR2 SQIVND (reference sequence). This CDR3 has 12 amino acids. The CDR3, as DNA: TGTGCCAGTACCCCGGACTCCAATGAGCAGTTCTTC. This encodes CASTPDSNEQFF.

The genes are TRBV6-5 and TRBJ2-6; TRBD2 is a possible D gene (7 bases). The V end lost 8 bases, the J end lost 0 bases, and 11 bases lay between the germline ends. Germline values: CDR1 MNHEY, CDR2 SVGAGI. The CDR3 has 15 amino acids. CDR3 amino acids: CASGEGGSGANVLTF. Here the CDR3 DNA reads TGTGCCAGCGGGGAGGGGGGCTCTGGGGCCAACGTCCTGACTTTC.

The J gene is TRBJ1-1, the V gene TRBV6-2 or TRBV6-3; 8 bases map to TRBD1. The CDR3 is 16 amino acids. Germline CDR1 and CDR2: MNHEY and SVGEGT. The ends lost 5 bases at V and 5 bases at J; junction bases unmatched: 13. CDR3 coding DNA: TGTGCCAGCAGTCGACCCAAACTTGGACAGGGTACTGAAGCTTTCTTT. Translation: CASSRPKLGQGTEAFF.

The gene calls are TRBV6-6 and TRBJ1-2; TRBD1 aligns across 10 bases. The germline V gene has CDR1 MNHNY and CDR2 SVGAGI (reference sequence). Losses at the gene ends were 5 bases for V and 4 bases for J; bases not matched to a gene: 16. CDR3 size: 18 residues. CDR3 coding DNA: TGTGCCAGCAGTCACCCATCCTTCGACAGGGGGCAATGCTATGGCTACACCTTC. This encodes CASSHPSFDRGQCYGYTF.

The V call is TRBV29-1, the J call TRBJ2-3, with TRBD2 identical over 7 bases. The V gene's germline CDR1 is SQVTM and CDR2 ANQGSEA. J gave up 0 bases and V 4 bases, and 10 bases lay outside the gene matches. This CDR3 spans 16 amino acids. The CDR3 reads CSVGPSGATSTDTQYF. CDR3 nucleotides: TGCAGCGTTGGTCCTAGCGGAGCGACTAGCACAGATACGCAGTATTTT.

The genes are TRBV5-1 and TRBJ2-7; 7 bases map to TRBD1. The CDR3 totals 13 residues. The trim removed 3 bases at V and 3 bases at J, leaving 3 bases unmatched. Germline assignment: CDR1 SGHRS and CDR2 YFSETQ. CDR3 in amino acids: CASSSGTVYEQYF. Here the CDR3 DNA reads TGCGCCAGCAGCTCCGGGACAGTCTACGAGCAGTACTTC.

The chain carries TRBV5-1 and TRBJ2-1, with D tentatively TRBD2 (7 bases). Germline V lookup: CDR1 SGHRS, CDR2 YFSETQ. The CDR3 has 14 residues. The V and J ends lost 6 bases and 6 bases respectively, with 16 bases between them. The CDR3 protein is CASTVQGRGNEQFF. For the CDR3, the DNA is TGCGCCAGCACGGTGCAGGGGAGGGGCAATGAGCAGTTCTTC.

Only a few counts were recorded for this clone. This chain links TRBV28 with TRBJ1-4, with D possibly matching TRBD1 (5 bases). Trimming removed 6 bases at V and 0 bases at J, with 14 bases between. Germline V gene sequence: CDR1 MDHEN, CDR2 SYDVKM. The CDR3 extends over 16 amino acids. CDR3 in amino acids: CASRLKDTATNEKLFF. The DNA of the CDR3 is TGTGCCAGCAGATTAAAGGACACAGCAACTAATGAAAAACTGTTTTTT.

The rearrangement joins TRBV6-5 to TRBJ1-2; no clear D gene. Germline values: CDR1 MNHEY, CDR2 SVGAGI. The V end was cut by 0 bases, the J end by 5 bases, with 10 bases between. The CDR3 contains 14 residues. The CDR3 DNA sequence: TGTGCCAGCAGTTACTCGATAGAAGATTATGGCTACACCTTC. It is translated as CASSYSIEDYGYTF.

The chain is built from TRBV20-1 and TRBJ2-5; D remains unclear. This CDR3 is built from 10 residues. Trimming left V 5 bases short and J 5 bases short, with 6 bases between. The germline CDR1 and CDR2 sequences are DFQATT and SNEGSKA (reference sequence). CDR3: CSASIETQYF. CDR3 sequence (DNA): TGCAGTGCTTCCATTGAGACCCAGTACTTC.

The V call is TRBV5-6, the J call TRBJ1-1, with 8 bases that match TRBD1. V lost 4 bases, J lost 10 bases, and 12 bases stayed unmatched. The CDR3 totals 14 residues. The germline V gene encodes CDR1 SGHDT and CDR2 YYEEEE. CDR3 nucleotides: TGTGCCAGCAGCGACAACAGGGGGACCCTCGCAGCTTTCTTT. It translates to CASSDNRGTLAAFF.